These 23 T cell receptor beta chains were sequenced from one sample in a study of CD8+ T cells in alopecia areata. Reverse transcribed after extraction, RNA yielded cDNA as the sequencing template. Some clones are missing from TCRdb's copy, which holds only in-frame ones; the method was immunoSEQ multiplex PCR. The table has hundreds of thousands of clones, less than 80% seen once; the top ten hold around 1.2%. The input for sequencing was CD4+ T cells sorted from blood, taken at week 0. The source of these receptors is a human donor with alopecia areata.

This clone was counted ten times or more. The rearrangement joins TRBV5-5 to TRBJ2-5, with D possibly being TRBD1 (6 bases). The CDR3 runs to 13 residues. V was shortened by 5 bases and J by 3 bases, with 11 bases between the two germline ends. In germline, CDR1 is SGHKS, CDR2 YYEKEE (reference sequence). Here the CDR3 DNA reads TGTGCCAGCAGTCCGCAGGGGAAAGAGACCCAGTACTTC. This sequence encodes CASSPQGKETQYF. The full variable domain, rest sourced from reference TRBV5-5 and TRBJ2-5, is DAGVTQSPTHLIKTRGQQVTLRCSPISGHKSVSWYQQVLGQGPQFIFQYYEKEERGRGNFPDRFSARQFPNYSSELNVNALLLGDSALYLCASSPQGKETQYFGPGTRLLVL.

The chain links TRBV5-4 to TRBJ2-1, with D maybe TRBD2 (6 bases). The CDR3 totals 14 residues. V lost 7 bases and J lost 0, with 11 bases in between. The germline gives CDR1 SGHNT, CDR2 YYREEE (reference sequence). The CDR3 DNA sequence: TGTGCCAGCCATCGGGGGAGCTCCTACAATGAGCAGTTCTTC. Its protein is CASHRGSSYNEQFF.

The chain combines TRBV2 with TRBJ2-3, with D unclear. Trimming cost V 1 base and J 0 bases, with 11 bases left between them. Germline assignment: CDR1 SNHLY and CDR2 FYNNEI. The CDR3 loop spans 16 amino acids. CDR3: CASSEVGNLSTDTQYF. CDR3 nucleotides: TGTGCCAGCAGTGAAGTAGGAAACCTTAGCACAGATACGCAGTATTTT.

This clone was seen more than once but under ten times. The sample holds other DNA sequences that translate to the same CDR3. The chain carries TRBV29-1 and TRBJ2-2, with TRBD1 as a possible D gene (6 bases). This CDR3 region has 13 residues. The germline V gene encodes CDR1 SQVTM and CDR2 ANQGSEA. V lost 4 bases, J lost 0 bases, and 6 bases lay in between. This CDR3 reads CSVGQANTGELFF. For the CDR3, the DNA is TGCAGCGTTGGACAGGCGAACACCGGGGAGCTGTTTTTT.

This chain connects TRBV5-1 to TRBJ2-7; D uncertain. The CDR3 is 12 residues long. CDR1 and CDR2 from the germline V gene are SGHRS and YFSETQ. The V end was cut by 2 bases, the J end by 10 bases, with 13 bases between. In DNA, the CDR3 is TGCGCCAGCAGCTTTCTACCGACAAAACAGTACTTC. Amino acids: CASSFLPTKQYF.

J is TRBJ2-2 and V is TRBV29-1, with D possibly being TRBD2 (5 bases). CDR1 is SQVTM, CDR2 ANQGSEA, per germline. The length of the CDR3 is 13 residues. Trimming pared 0 bases from V and 6 bases from J, leaving 8 bases between. CDR3 in DNA: TGCAGCGTTGAAGAAGGAGGACCCGGGGAGCTGTTTTTT. Residues: CSVEEGGPGELFF.

V usage is TRBV5-1 and J usage is TRBJ2-7, with D possibly matching TRBD1 (5 bases). CDR3 length equals 14 residues. CDR1 and CDR2 from the germline V gene are SGHRS and YFSETQ. Trimming took 5 bases from V and 1 from J, leaving 13 bases between them. The DNA for the CDR3 is TGCGCCAGCAGTTTAGTCCCAGGGTCCTACGAGCAGTACTTC. Translated: CASSLVPGSYEQYF.

V usage is TRBV30 and J usage is TRBJ1-1; D unclear. The CDR3 runs to 13 residues. Trimming cost V 1 base and J 1 base, with 7 bases left between them. Germline values: CDR1 GTSNPN, CDR2 SVGIG (reference sequence). CDR3 amino acids: CAWSGSGNTEAFF. The CDR3 coding sequence is TGTGCCTGGAGTGGGTCTGGGAACACTGAAGCTTTCTTT.

A remark on this clone: Sequence at one end of the junction differs from germline and may be a read error. V usage is TRBV30 and J usage is TRBJ1-5; 9 bases line up with TRBD1. Germline V gene sequence: CDR1 GTSNPN, CDR2 SVGIG (reference sequence). This CDR3 region has 13 residues. CDR3 region: CAWTGDGNQPQHF. The CDR3 nucleotides are TGTGCATGGACAGGGGATGGCAATCAGCCCCAGCATTTT.

Of note for this clone: This sample also contains other DNA sequences that code for the same CDR3. The V and J genes are TRBV20-1 and TRBJ2-3; no reliable D call. The CDR3 spans 10 residues. V lost 6 bases and J lost 6, with 7 bases in between. The V gene's germline CDR1 is DFQATT and CDR2 SNEGSKA (reference sequence). CDR3 in DNA: TGCAGTGCATCTTCTGATACGCAGTATTTT. Translation gives CSASSDTQYF.

This clone has more than one count but fewer than ten. V gene TRBV6-5 combines with J gene TRBJ2-5, with TRBD1 matching 7 bases. There are 15 residues in the CDR3. V was pared by 0 bases and J by 5 bases, with 6 bases of the junction left unmatched. CDR1 is MNHEY and CDR2 is SVGAGI in the germline V gene. The CDR3 here is CASSYSTGFAETQYF. The CDR3 DNA is TGTGCCAGCAGTTACTCGACAGGGTTTGCGGAGACCCAGTACTTC.

This clone appeared a single time. This sequence joins TRBV15 and TRBJ1-5, with no clear D. The CDR3 runs to 14 residues. Trimming cost V 4 bases and J 7 bases, with 14 bases left between them. Germline values: CDR1 LNHNV, CDR2 YYDKDF (reference sequence). CDR3 loop: CATSTTTGPQPQHF. CDR3 coding DNA: TGTGCCACCAGCACTACGACGGGTCCACAGCCCCAGCATTTT.

The count of this clone is one. It is unclear where the CDR3 begins or ends on the DNA, so no DNA is shown, and the CDR3 is as TCRdb lists it. V and J are TRBV2 and TRBJ1-5. Germline V gives CDR1 SNHLY, CDR2 FYNNEI. With termini counted, the CDR3 has 13 amino acids. The CDR3 region is CASILGDNQPQHF.

The chain combines TRBV30 with TRBJ2-7; D may correspond to TRBD1 or TRBD2 (5 bases each). CDR1 and CDR2 (germline): GTSNPN, SVGIG (reference sequence). The ends were cut back, 3 bases at V and 2 bases at J, with 14 bases in the middle. The CDR3 is 14 residues long. CDR3 coding DNA: TGTGCCTGGAGGGGCACGGGGACGGCCTACGAGCAGTACTTC. Its protein product is CAWRGTGTAYEQYF.

This chain uses TRBV5-1 with TRBJ2-5, with 7 bases aligning to TRBD1. The CDR3 is made up of 15 amino acids. V was clipped by 1 base and J by 2 bases; unmatched bases: 5. The germline CDR1 and CDR2 sequences are SGHRS and YFSETQ. The CDR3 DNA reads TGCGCCAGCAGCTTGAATGCAGGGGGACAAGAGACCCAGTACTTC. It yields the protein CASSLNAGGQETQYF. Full variable domain (missing parts from reference TRBV5-1 and TRBJ2-5): KAGVTQTPRYLIKTRGQQVTLSCSPISGHRSVSWYQQTPGQGLQFLFEYFSETQRNKGNFPGRFSGRQFSNSRSEMNVSTLELGDSALYLCASSLNAGGQETQYFGPGTRLLVL.

V is TRBV11-1 and J is TRBJ2-5; D is perhaps TRBD1 (5 bases). V was pared by 3 bases and J by 1 base, with 12 bases between. The CDR3 runs 15 residues. The germline V gene has CDR1 SGHAT and CDR2 FQDESV (reference sequence). CDR3 sequence (DNA): TGTGCCAGCAGCTTCAGTTTACAGGTCCAAGAGACCCAGTACTTC. The encoded protein is CASSFSLQVQETQYF.

V and J are TRBV5-1 and TRBJ2-5; D remains ambiguous. Trimming removed 1 base at V and 0 bases at J, with 10 bases between. Germline V gene data show CDR1 as SGHRS and CDR2 as YFSETQ. The CDR3 length is 15 residues. The CDR3 sequence: CASSLNGLYQETQYF. The CDR3 DNA reads TGCGCCAGCAGCTTGAACGGTCTATACCAAGAGACCCAGTACTTC.

The gene calls are TRBV6-1 and TRBJ1-4; TRBD1 might be the D (5 bases). Germline V gene lookup returns CDR1 MNHNS and CDR2 SASEGT. V dropped 6 bases and J dropped 0 bases, with 8 bases sitting between them. The CDR3 has 14 residues. The CDR3 nucleotides are TGTGCCAGCAGATACAGGTCAACTAATGAAAAACTGTTTTTT. Amino acid sequence: CASRYRSTNEKLFF.

This rearrangement joins TRBV29-1 to TRBJ1-3; D not certain. Trimming removed 4 bases from V and 0 bases from J, with 7 bases in between. CDR1 is SQVTM and CDR2 is ANQGSEA in the germline V gene. This CDR3 comprises 13 residues. CDR3 sequence: CSVGQYSGNTIYF. Written as DNA, the CDR3 is TGCAGCGTTGGACAATACTCTGGAAACACCATATATTTT.

The chain is built from TRBV30 and TRBJ1-2, with D uncertain. From germline, CDR1 is GTSNPN and CDR2 SVGIG (reference sequence). There are 12 residues in the CDR3. The ends were cut back, 2 bases at V and 4 bases at J, with 8 bases in the middle. This CDR3 reads CAWSRLSYGYTF. CDR3 coding DNA: TGTGCCTGGAGTCGACTGTCCTATGGCTACACCTTC.

The J gene is TRBJ1-6, the V gene TRBV14; D unresolved. V was pared by 1 base and J by 7 bases, with 5 bases between. The CDR3 sequence is 13 residues long. The V gene's germline CDR1 is SGHDN and CDR2 FVKESK. Written as DNA, the CDR3 is TGTGCCAGCAGCCAAGTAAAGAATTCACCCCTCCACTTT. Translated, it gives CASSQVKNSPLHF.

The V gene is TRBV6-5, the J gene TRBJ1-2; D gene uncertain. The CDR3 sequence is 13 residues long. V dropped 7 bases and J dropped 2 bases, with 11 bases sitting between them. The germline V gene encodes CDR1 MNHEY and CDR2 SVGAGI. This CDR3 is CASTGRANYGYTF. CDR3 DNA: TGTGCCAGCACAGGACGCGCAAACTATGGCTACACCTTC.

As regards this clone: This CDR3 is also generated by other DNA sequences in the sample. CDR3 sequence reads: CAWSDRGNQPQHF. CDR3 coding DNA: TGTGCCTGGAGCGACAGGGGAAATCAGCCCCAGCATTTT. J is TRBJ1-5 and V is TRBV30; 8 positions agree with TRBD1. The CDR3 contains 13 residues. With 3 bases clipped from V and 4 bases from J, the junction kept 2 bases outside the gene matches. CDR1 is GTSNPN, CDR2 SVGIG, per germline (reference sequence).